This TCR beta chain came from a study of T cell responses to AZD1222 COVID-19 vaccine (dated by TCRdb to the early 2020s). Some background on the complete study: A total of more than 230 trial participants underwent TCR sequencing, of whom 200 to 220 had received two doses of AZD1222 and around 25 had received two doses of the MenACWY control vaccine. Enrollment into the trials was organized by age into subgroups of 18-55, 56-69 and 70-plus years, and those subgroups contained roughly 140, 27 and 60 TCR-sequenced participants, respectively.

The germline V gene gives CDR1 as SNHLY and CDR2 as FYNNEI. After removal of 6 bases from V and 4 bases from J, the junction retains 17 bases not matched to a gene. The CDR3 goes from the cysteine to the phenylalanine over 17 residues. Only the CDR3 portion is preserved as DNA: 51 bases, with reading frame beginning at the first base. Reading the label with the study, this specimen's time point is: baseline before first vaccination. This specimen's treatment or condition label, per the study, means: meningococcal conjugate vaccine given as trial control. Vaccinee samples came from UK trials COV001 and COV002, including a single-blind randomized controlled phase 2/3 trial of AZD1222 (ChAdOx1 nCoV-19) in healthy adults. For TCRbeta chain sequencing, PBMC samples from trial participants were taken at day 0 and at day 28 after the second dose. The CDR3 regions of human TCRbeta chains were analyzed by immunosequencing. Under the source paper's analysis protocol: Repertoire TCRs were checked for matches against a reference library of SARS-CoV-2-specific TCRs that had been generated using the MIRA antigen-specificity platform. Breadth meant the fraction of unique TCRs that were SARS-CoV-2-associated, whereas depth meant the fraction of total T cells that were SARS-CoV-2-associated. Each spike-specific TCR was assigned to its reactive spike region and to a CD4 or CD8 class using the MIRA data. Log10-transformed breadth and depth values were compared by one-way ANOVA with Sidak's multiple comparisons tests. The source is immuneACCESS, and TCRdb retained only in-frame sequences with V and J called. Part of the clones is not carried over; for the studies checked, unresolved V genes explain less than half of this, and the remainder is unexplained. V, J and clone size derive from that table, while D and trimming were established from the DNA sequence. The sample contains nearly 90,000 clones, almost 90% of them found a single time. The ten largest clones take up under 13% of the sample.

This clone was observed once. Which antigen it targets is not known. No much larger clonotype is one base removed from it; base qualities were not supplied. The study at large found these results: Conclusions about previously exposed vaccinees are limited, since just five or six AZD1222 recipients were seropositive for SARS-CoV-2 at baseline. Because no samples from the day 14 peak response were available, repertoires could be characterized only after the peak T cell response. Epitopes outside the regions mutated in the B.1.351 and B.1.1.7 variants were reportedly recognized by nearly half of the unique spike-specific TCRs. Spike-specific TCR breadth and depth rose significantly after two AZD1222 doses compared with day 0 and with MenACWY recipients. The whole spike protein was spanned by vaccine-associated CD4 TCRs, and dominant responses were seen in regions 160-218 and 743-854. The 56-69-year group was small, and its depth increase did not reach significance, likely because of low power. Most participants were white British and females outnumbered males, and the authors suggested that clonal diversity may have been underestimated.

The rearrangement combines TRBV2 with TRBJ1-1, with TRBD1 matching 7 junction bases. The source of this sequence is an adult in good health. Sequencing used peripheral blood, obtained on day 0 of MenACWY control vaccination. The CDR3 region: CASSHSHGVAGGTEAFF. The DNA reads TGTGCCAGCAGCCACTCCCACGGGGTGGCAGGGGGCACTGAAGCTTTCTTT.